This is a list of T cell receptor beta chains from one sample in a study of cytotoxic CD8 clonotypes in ibrutinib-treated CLL. Libraries were prepared by immunoSEQ multiplex PCR; TCRdb keeps only in-frame clonotypes and omits some of them. The sample includes around 97,000 clones, around 80% of them seen just once. Sequenced here: PBMCs, sampled after 12 months of ibrutinib treatment. The receptors originated from a human donor with chronic lymphocytic leukemia. The conserved cysteine and the conserved F or W are not part of the CDR3 here.

v_gene	j_gene	CDR3aa
TRBV4-2	TRBJ1-6	ASSTQGGDSFVAESPLH
TRBV6-6	TRBJ2-5	ASSLDRETQY
TRBV19	TRBJ2-1	ASSIGGTSIEQF
TRBV13	TRBJ2-1	ASSKGHTISYNEQF
TRBV25-1	TRBJ2-7	ASSEWDGSYEQY
TRBV28	TRBJ1-1	ASSVVGQRVYKNTEAF
TRBV18	TRBJ2-2	ASSPFGGRDTGELF
TRBV7-9	TRBJ1-1	ASSLAGEAF
TRBV6-1	TRBJ2-1	ASSVPPAGKEQF
TRBV7-6	TRBJ2-7	ASSSSGGAYIEQY
TRBV5-4	TRBJ1-6	ASSLGNNSPLH
TRBV6-1	TRBJ1-2	ASSEVGRELGYT
TRBV11-3	TRBJ1-5	ASSSGRNQPQH
TRBV7-2	TRBJ2-5	ASSSGWTSGQETQY
TRBV27	TRBJ1-1	ASSPDRTWTGDKAF
TRBV19	TRBJ2-2	ASKLEGRGKLLYRGAV
TRBV2	TRBJ1-1	ASSETQREAF
TRBV7-2	TRBJ1-1	ASSLSGREGTEAF
TRBV2	TRBJ1-1	ASSADAEAF
TRBV9	TRBJ2-7	ASSSGQEATYEQY
TRBV6-7	TRBJ1-1	ASQRATEAF
TRBV6-6	TRBJ2-5	ASSKTTGTEY
TRBV4-1	TRBJ2-7	ASSQVEANFYEQY
TRBV7-2	TRBJ1-5	ASSAGTVNQPQH
TRBV7-3	TRBJ1-1	ASSKTSPATEAF
TRBV14	TRBJ1-2	ASSQVTGYGYT
TRBV7-2	TRBJ2-7	ASSLEDRGGEQY
TRBV12-5	TRBJ1-1	ASGLTQKNTEAF
TRBV5-1	TRBJ2-3	ATAPGQSSTDTQY
TRBV7-9	TRBJ2-5	ASSLFGDQETQY
TRBV5-1	TRBJ1-6	ASGPESSYNSPLH
TRBV7-6	TRBJ1-1	ASSPQGKGTEAF
TRBV5-1	TRBJ2-7	ASKKQGGTAYEQY
TRBV4-1	TRBJ1-5	ASSQDKGSNQPQH
TRBV7-2	TRBJ2-7	ASSPAGGPLEQY
TRBV27	TRBJ2-3	ASSLSRTDTQY
TRBV5-4	TRBJ2-1	ASSLVEAGGRDEQF
TRBV6-5	TRBJ2-3	ASSTPVLGDTQY
TRBV2	TRBJ2-7	ATLPDRGRGS
TRBV7-9	TRBJ1-4	ASSRAGGGEDEKLF
TRBV19	TRBJ1-4	ASSIAPGRGKLF
TRBV9	TRBJ2-7	ASSEGGQGTYEQY
TRBV2	TRBJ2-7	ASSEAQLAGYEQY
TRBV7-6	TRBJ2-2	ASSLARAGTGELF
TRBV11-3	TRBJ2-6	ASSLWGASSGANVLT
TRBV29-1	TRBJ2-2	SVDTGGAGGELF
TRBV19	TRBJ1-5	ASKGSGPGGQPQH
TRBV10-3	TRBJ2-6	AINAKLSSGANVLT
TRBV6-4	TRBJ2-3	ASSATSVLTDTQY
TRBV5-1	TRBJ2-3	ASSRDRDADTQY
TRBV27	TRBJ2-3	ASSPQGLGTDTQY
TRBV4-2	TRBJ1-3	ASSQAGTTGNTIY
TRBV11-2	TRBJ1-1	ASSLMVGQGGPEAF
TRBV4-1	TRBJ1-5	ASSLWGVDQPQH
TRBV18	TRBJ1-3	ASSPAASGNTIY
TRBV2	TRBJ1-5	ASTRDRYSNQPQH
TRBV18	TRBJ2-1	ASSANRNEQF
TRBV5-1	TRBJ2-3	ASRGQGAGTDTQY
TRBV30	TRBJ2-4	AWSPRQGWTKNIQY
TRBV5-8	TRBJ1-2	ASSQPPVGDGYT